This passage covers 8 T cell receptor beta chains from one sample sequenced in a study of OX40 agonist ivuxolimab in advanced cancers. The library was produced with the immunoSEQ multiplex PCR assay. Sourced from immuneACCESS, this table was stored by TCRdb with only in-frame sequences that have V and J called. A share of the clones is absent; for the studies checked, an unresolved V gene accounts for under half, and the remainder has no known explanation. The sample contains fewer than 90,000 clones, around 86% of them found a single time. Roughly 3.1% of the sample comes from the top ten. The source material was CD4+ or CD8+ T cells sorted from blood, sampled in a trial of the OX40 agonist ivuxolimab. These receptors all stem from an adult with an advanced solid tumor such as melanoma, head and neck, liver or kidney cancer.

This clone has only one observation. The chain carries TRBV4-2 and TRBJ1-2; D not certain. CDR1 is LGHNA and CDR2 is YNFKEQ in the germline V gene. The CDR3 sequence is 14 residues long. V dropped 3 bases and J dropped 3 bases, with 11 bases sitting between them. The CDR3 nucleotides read TGTGCCAGCAGCCAGGGCAGAGAATACTATGGCTACACCTTC. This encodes CASSQGREYYGYTF.

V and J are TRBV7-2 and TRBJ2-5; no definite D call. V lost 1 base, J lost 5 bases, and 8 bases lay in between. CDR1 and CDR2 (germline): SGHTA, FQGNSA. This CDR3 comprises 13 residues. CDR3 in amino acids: CASSLGGSETQYF. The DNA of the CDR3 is TGTGCCAGCAGCTTAGGGGGTTCGGAGACCCAGTACTTC.

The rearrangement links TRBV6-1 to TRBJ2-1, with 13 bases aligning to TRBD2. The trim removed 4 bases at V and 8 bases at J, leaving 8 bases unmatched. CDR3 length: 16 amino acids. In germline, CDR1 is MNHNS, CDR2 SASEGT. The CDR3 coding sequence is TGTGCCAGCAGTGGACTAGCGGGAGGATTAGGCGATGAGCAGTTCTTC. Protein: CASSGLAGGLGDEQFF.

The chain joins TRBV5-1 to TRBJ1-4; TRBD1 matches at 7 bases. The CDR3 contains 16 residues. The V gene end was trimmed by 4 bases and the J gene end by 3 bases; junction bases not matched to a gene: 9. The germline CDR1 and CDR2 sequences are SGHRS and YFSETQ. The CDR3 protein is CASSPKGGEANEKLFF. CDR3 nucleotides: TGCGCCAGCAGCCCTAAAGGGGGCGAAGCTAATGAAAAACTGTTTTTT.

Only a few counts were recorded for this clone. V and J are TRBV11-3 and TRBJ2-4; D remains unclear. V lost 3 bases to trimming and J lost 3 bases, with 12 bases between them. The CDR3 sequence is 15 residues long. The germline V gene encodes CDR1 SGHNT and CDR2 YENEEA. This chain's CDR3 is CASSLGRFGKNIQYF. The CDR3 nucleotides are TGTGCCAGCAGCTTGGGCAGGTTTGGCAAAAACATTCAGTACTTC.

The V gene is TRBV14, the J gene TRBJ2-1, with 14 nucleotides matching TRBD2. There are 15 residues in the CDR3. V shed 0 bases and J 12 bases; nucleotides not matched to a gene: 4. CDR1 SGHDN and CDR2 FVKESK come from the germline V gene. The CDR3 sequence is CASSQDGTSGRLQFF. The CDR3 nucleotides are TGTGCCAGCAGCCAAGATGGGACTAGCGGGAGACTGCAGTTCTTC.

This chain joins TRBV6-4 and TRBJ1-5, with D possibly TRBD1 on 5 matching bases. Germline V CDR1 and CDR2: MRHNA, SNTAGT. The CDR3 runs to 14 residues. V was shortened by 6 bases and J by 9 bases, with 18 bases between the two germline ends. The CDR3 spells CASRRDPSEGPQHF. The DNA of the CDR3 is TGTGCCAGCAGGCGGGACCCATCTGAGGGGCCCCAGCATTTT.

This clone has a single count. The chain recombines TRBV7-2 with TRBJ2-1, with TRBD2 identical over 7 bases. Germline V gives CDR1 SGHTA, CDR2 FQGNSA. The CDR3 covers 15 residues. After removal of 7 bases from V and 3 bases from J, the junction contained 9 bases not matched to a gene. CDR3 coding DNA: TGTGCCAGCAAAATAGGGCGGGAGTTCTACAATGAGCAGTTCTTC. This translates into CASKIGREFYNEQFF.